This T cell receptor (beta chain) was captured in a study of shared clonotypes between healthy human individuals. Assay used: immunoSEQ multiplex PCR; TCRdb lists only in-frame clones, some missing. The table lists approximately 2.5 million clones, 90% to 95% of them singletons. The CDR3 has 15 residues. The V gene's germline CDR1 is SGHTA and CDR2 FQGNSA. Trimming removed 5 bases from V and 6 bases from J; junction bases left unmatched: 7. This clonotype was obtained from a man between 18 and 35 years old in good health. The chain is built from TRBV7-2 and TRBJ1-6; 7 positions match TRBD1. Input material: naive CD4+ T cells sorted from blood. Subset reported: CD45RA+ positively selected. The CDR3 is CASSPKTGTNSPLHF. CDR3 nucleotides: TGTGCCAGCAGCCCGAAGACAGGGACTAATTCACCCCTCCACTTT. The full variable domain, in which reference TRBV7-2 and TRBJ1-6 provide the parts outside the CDR3, is GAGVSQSPSNKVTEKGKDVELRCDPISGHTALYWYRQSLGQGLEFLIYFQGNSAPDKSGLPSDRFSAERTGGSVSTLTIQRTQQEDSAVYLCASSPKTGTNSPLHFGNGTRLTVT.